The next 3 T cell receptor beta chains were all read from a single sample in a study of blood T cell repertoires in COVID-19. TCRdb's copy holds only in-frame clones and misses some; the assay was immunoSEQ multiplex PCR. The sample contains around 150,000 clones, roughly 77% of which appear only once. The sample taken for sequencing was peripheral blood. These receptors were collected from a man aged 55 to 70 with acute or convalescent COVID-19.

The CDR3: CASSDGTGINEQYF. The CDR3 nucleotides are TGTGCCAGCAGCGACGGGACAGGGATCAACGAGCAGTACTTC. The chain employs TRBV5-6 and TRBJ2-7; 9 bases are a match to TRBD1. Germline trimming cut 4 bases from V and 5 bases from J; bases unmatched to any gene: 7. Germline CDR1 and CDR2: SGHDT and YYEEEE. This CDR3 has 14 amino acids.

V usage is TRBV19 and J usage is TRBJ2-5; 7 bases align to TRBD1. J lost 2 bases, V lost 1 base, and 4 bases had no gene match. CDR1 and CDR2 (germline): LNHDA, SQIVND (reference sequence). CDR3 length equals 15 residues. The CDR3: CASSIGGQSQETQYF. As DNA, the CDR3 is TGTGCCAGTAGTATAGGGGGACAGTCGCAAGAGACCCAGTACTTC.

This clone has only a few counts. The chain recombines TRBV9 with TRBJ2-1; 8 positions match TRBD2. This CDR3 spans 14 amino acids. V shed 6 bases, J shed 5 bases, and the junction held 7 bases outside the gene matches. Germline CDR1 and CDR2: SGDLS and YYNGEE. As DNA, the CDR3 is TGTGCCAGCACAGCGGGAGCGTTCGACAATGAGCAGTTCTTC. Its protein is CASTAGAFDNEQFF.